This T cell receptor beta chain was profiled in a study of blood T cells in healthy people across ages. There are 17 residues in the CDR3. Trimming took 4 bases from V and 1 from J; bases not matched to a gene: 10. From germline, CDR1 is SGHRS and CDR2 YFSETQ. A sample-barcoded 5' primer and a J-beta primer mix were used in a second PCR of about 7 to 12 cycles. A template-switch adaptor with 12 random nucleotides tagged each cDNA molecule. Using its own MiXCR run on the 5' RACE reads, TCRdb lists one record per CDR3 protein. The sample holds some 1.5 million distinct CDR3 sequences, roughly 43% seen once.

J is TRBJ2-1 and V is TRBV5-1; 8 bases agree with TRBD2. The specimen sequenced was blood. This receptor was obtained from a woman aged 18-29 years in good health. This chain's CDR3 is CASSGSSGVYSYNEQFF. CDR3 coding DNA: TGCGCCAGCAGCGGGAGTAGCGGGGTGTATTCCTACAATGAGCAGTTCTTC.